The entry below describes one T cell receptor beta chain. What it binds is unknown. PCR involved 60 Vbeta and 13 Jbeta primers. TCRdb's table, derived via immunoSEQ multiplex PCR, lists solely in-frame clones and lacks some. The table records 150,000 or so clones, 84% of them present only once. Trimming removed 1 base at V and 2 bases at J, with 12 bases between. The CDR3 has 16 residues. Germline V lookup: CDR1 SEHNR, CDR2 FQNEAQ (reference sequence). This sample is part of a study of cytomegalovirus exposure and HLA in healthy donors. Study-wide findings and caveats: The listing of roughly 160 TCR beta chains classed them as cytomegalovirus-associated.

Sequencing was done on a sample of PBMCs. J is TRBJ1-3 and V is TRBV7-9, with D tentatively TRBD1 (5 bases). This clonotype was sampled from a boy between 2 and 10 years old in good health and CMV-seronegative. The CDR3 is CASSLGPRGTGNTIYF. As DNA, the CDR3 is TGTGCCAGCAGCTTAGGTCCCCGGGGGACTGGAAACACCATATATTTT.